The 12 T cell receptor beta chains below were found in one sample sequenced in a study of human T cells and chemical hapten exposure. Stated time point: patch test 3, about 24 weeks after DPC sensitization. Treatment described: therapeutic diphenylcyclopropenone sensitization with weekly scalp DPC. Before extraction, the whole blood was not fractionated, and total RNA was taken from it. Each CDR3 protein is one row after TCRdb ran MiXCR on the RACE reads. Of 35,000 to 45,000 distinct CDR3 sequences listed, roughly 13% are singletons. Material: whole blood, obtained in connection with sensitization to the hapten diphenylcyclopropenone (DPC). Every receptor here comes from a woman aged 40-49 years with alopecia areata. Some clones in this sample may be carry-over from other donors' samples.

This clonotype was seen at least ten times. The V gene is TRBV29-1, the J gene TRBJ2-5; 9 nucleotides line up with TRBD1. CDR1 and CDR2 (germline): SQVTM, ANQGSEA. The CDR3 is 12 amino acids. Trimming removed 6 bases from V and 5 bases from J; junction bases left unmatched: 4. CDR3 residues: CSVDRGKETQYF. The CDR3 DNA follows: TGCAGCGTGGACAGGGGCAAGGAGACCCAGTACTTC. The whole variable domain, remainder taken from reference TRBV29-1 and TRBJ2-5, is SAVISQKPSRDICQRGTSLTIQCQVDSQVTMMFWYRQQPGQSLTLIATANQGSEATYESGFVIDKFPISRPNLTFSTLTVSNMSPEDSSIYLCSVDRGKETQYFGPGTRLLVL.

The sample holds many counts of this clonotype. This chain connects TRBV19 to TRBJ2-4; D is perhaps TRBD1 (5 bases). This CDR3 comprises 11 residues. Germline CDR1 LNHDA, CDR2 SQIVND (reference sequence). Trimming left V 5 bases short and J 12 bases short, with 11 bases between. The CDR3 loop is CASSLLDSQYF. DNA for the CDR3: TGTGCCAGTAGTCTCCTCGACAGTCAGTACTTC.

This clonotype was picked up many times. The gene calls are TRBV20-1 and TRBJ2-5; TRBD2 is a possible D gene (6 bases). The CDR3 has 15 residues. Between the trimmed V and J ends, which lost 6 bases and 2 bases, there was a span of 19 bases. Germline V gene sequence: CDR1 DFQATT, CDR2 SNEGSKA (reference sequence). The CDR3 bases are TGCAGTGCACGTCTCGGGAGTGGGAGGCAAGAGACCCAGTACTTC. Amino acids: CSARLGSGRQETQYF.

This clonotype was counted between two and nine times. The chain joins TRBV7-9 to TRBJ2-6, with D uncertain. The CDR3 totals 14 residues. Germline V gene data show CDR1 as SEHNR and CDR2 as FQNEAQ (reference sequence). Trimming took off 3 bases at V and 1 base at J, with 4 bases between the two ends. The CDR3 sequence is CASSFGSGANVLTF. CDR3 coding DNA: TGTGCCAGCAGCTTCGGTTCTGGGGCCAACGTCCTGACTTTC.

This clonotype was seen at least ten times. The chain couples TRBV20-1 to TRBJ2-7, with D hard to call. This CDR3 is built from 11 residues. The germline V gene has CDR1 DFQATT and CDR2 SNEGSKA (reference sequence). Trimming took 0 bases from V and 9 from J, leaving 9 bases between them. The DNA for the CDR3 is TGCAGTGCTAGAGATGGACGCGGGCAGTACTTC. This sequence encodes CSARDGRGQYF.

At least ten counts were recorded for this clonotype. The chain joins TRBV10-3 to TRBJ1-3, with D uncertain. The germline CDR1 and CDR2 sequences are ENHRY and SYGVKD. The CDR3 has 13 residues. V dropped 6 bases and J dropped 0 bases, with 6 bases sitting between them. CDR3: CAISQLSGNTIYF. In DNA form, the CDR3 reads TGTGCCATCAGCCAGCTCTCTGGAAACACCATATATTTT.

This rearrangement joins TRBV5-1 to TRBJ2-3; no reliable D call. The CDR3 runs 15 residues. The ends were cut back, 6 bases at V and 0 bases at J, with 14 bases in the middle. Germline V gene lookup returns CDR1 SGHRS and CDR2 YFSETQ. The CDR3 DNA sequence: TGCGCCAGCACTAGTCGAGGAACTAGCACAGATACGCAGTATTTT. Translated, it gives CASTSRGTSTDTQYF.

This clonotype was detected many times. V gene TRBV2 combines with J gene TRBJ1-1; the D gene is possibly TRBD1 (5 bases). V was clipped by 7 bases and J by 1 base, with 13 bases between them. CDR3 length equals 14 residues. CDR1 is SNHLY and CDR2 is FYNNEI in the germline V gene. CDR3 DNA sequence: TGTGCCAGCATGATCCTGGGGGGGAACACTGAAGCTTTCTTT. This codes for CASMILGGNTEAFF. The full variable domain, rest sourced from reference TRBV2 and TRBJ1-1, is EPEVTQTPSHQVTQMGQEVILRCVPISNHLYFYWYRQILGQKVEFLVSFYNNEISEKSEIFDDQFSVERPDGSNFTLKIRSTKLEDSAMYFCASMILGGNTEAFFGQGTRLTVV.

This clonotype was counted at least ten times. The chain is built from TRBV29-1 and TRBJ2-7, with 7 bases fitting TRBD1. The CDR3 is 13 residues long. Trimming cost V 5 bases and J 2 bases; bases outside gene matches: 6. The germline CDR1 and CDR2 sequences are SQVTM and ANQGSEA. The CDR3 nucleotides read TGCAGCGTTTCGGCGACAGGGACCTACGAGCAGTACTTC. Translation: CSVSATGTYEQYF.

The genes are TRBV7-3 and TRBJ2-1; TRBD2 is a possible D gene (6 bases). The CDR3 is 12 amino acids. V lost 3 bases to trimming and J lost 9 bases, with 9 bases between them. Germline V gene lookup returns CDR1 SGHTA and CDR2 FQGTGA. CDR3 nucleotides: TGTGCCAGCAGCTTTAACGGGGGTGAGCAGTTCTTC. Translating gives CASSFNGGEQFF.

This clonotype was counted only a few times. V usage is TRBV20-1 and J usage is TRBJ1-5; unclear D gene. V shed 5 bases and J shed 4 bases, with 12 bases lying between them. The CDR3 is 13 residues long. Germline loops: CDR1 DFQATT, CDR2 SNEGSKA (reference sequence). The CDR3 DNA sequence: TGCAGTGCTCCCACGGGAGGGAATCAGCCCCAGCATTTT. This gives the protein CSAPTGGNQPQHF.

This clonotype was seen ten or more times. This chain joins TRBV4-3 and TRBJ1-2; tentative D call: TRBD1 (5 bases). The CDR3 has 16 residues. Germline V gene sequence: CDR1 LGHNA, CDR2 YSLEER. Trimming cost V 0 bases and J 3 bases, with 14 bases left between them. The CDR3 reads CASSQDLQGGHYGYTF. The CDR3 region has the DNA TGCGCCAGCAGCCAAGATCTCCAGGGAGGTCACTATGGCTACACCTTC.